A selection of T cell receptor beta chains follows, all from one sample in a study of long-term antiretroviral therapy in people with HIV. The assay was immunoSEQ multiplex PCR, and TCRdb's table has in-frame clones only and misses some. The sample consists of 10,000 to 15,000 clones, 60% to 80% of them appearing once. The material was unsorted PBMCs, obtained 0.8 years before starting antiretroviral therapy. These receptors came from a woman in her forties with HIV. CDR3s include the opening cysteine and the closing phenylalanine or tryptophan. Each record gives: V gene, CDR3 length, J gene, CDR3 protein.

TRBV7-7	14	TRBJ2-2	CASSFGSGTGELFF
TRBV5-1	18	TRBJ2-1	CASSGKPGLAGEGNEQFF
TRBV15	14	TRBJ2-7	CATSRVGGMNEQYF
TRBV7-9	13	TRBJ2-7	CASSLGRGDEQYF
TRBV2	13	TRBJ1-2	CASSVGPPNGYTF
TRBV12-2	13	TRBJ2-6	CASRLDRDNVLTF
TRBV5-4	18	TRBJ2-7	CASSPGTSGRLVAHEQYF
TRBV30	16	TRBJ2-1	CAWSNRQFPSYNEQFF
TRBV18	13	TRBJ2-3	CASSPDRTDTQYF
TRBV7-9	16	TRBJ1-1	CASSLSRIQANTEAFF
TRBV2	13	TRBJ1-2	CASSPTPGGGYTF
TRBV2	15	TRBJ2-5	CASSERTGTQETQYF
TRBV4-1	14	TRBJ2-1	CASSLPGQINEQFF
TRBV7-2	13	TRBJ1-2	CASSSGQGYGYTF
TRBV2	15	TRBJ1-3	CASSQGPVSGNTIYF
TRBV6-1	13	TRBJ2-7	CASIAGVSYEQYF
TRBV7-5	17	TRBJ1-1	CVRSSQNLQIMNTEAFF
TRBV5-4	15	TRBJ2-2	CASSFRGRAAGELFF
TRBV27	15	TRBJ2-3	CASSYRGRWGDTQYF
TRBV12-5	10	TRBJ2-1	CASGSRQQFF
TRBV3-1/TRBV3-2	9	TRBJ2-5	CARLETQYF
TRBV7-6	12	TRBJ2-2	CASSFNTGELFF
TRBV6-5	14	TRBJ2-2	CASSYWGRAGELFF
TRBV4-2	17	TRBJ2-4	CASSQDAGQLAKNIQYF
TRBV28	16	TRBJ2-2	CASSLWLAETTGELFF
TRBV7-2	15	TRBJ2-7	CASSLGTISSYEQYF
TRBV18	17	TRBJ1-3	CASSPPGRFLSGNTIYF
TRBV5-7	19	TRBJ1-5	CASSLPSGQGAYSNQPQHF
TRBV7-9	10	TRBJ1-3	CASSGNTIYF
TRBV6-6	14	TRBJ2-7	CASSYSNQGGEQYF
TRBV6-1	14	TRBJ2-5	CASSSQGQQETQYF
TRBV5-1	17	TRBJ2-3	CTSSFTVLAGRTDTQYF
TRBV19	14	TRBJ1-1	CASSKRDRGHEAFF
TRBV5-1	15	TRBJ2-1	CASSLVLAGGGEQFF
TRBV28	15	TRBJ2-4	CASSNPPPTTGGLGF
TRBV5-1	14	TRBJ1-2	CASSLVGADDGYTF
TRBV6-6	13	TRBJ2-3	CATSDPGTDTQYF
TRBV2	13	TRBJ2-1	CASRETGYNEQFF
TRBV18	16	TRBJ1-4	CASSPRELAYNEKLFF
TRBV11-3	17	TRBJ2-7	CASSLFRKGAQSYEQYF
TRBV30	15	TRBJ2-2	CAWSKDTFPAGELFF
TRBV28	15	TRBJ2-3	CASSFSRGGTDTQYF
TRBV9	16	TRBJ1-1	CASSVGIQRVNTEAFF
TRBV4-2	15	TRBJ2-1	CASSQDTVNQREQFF
TRBV27	15	TRBJ1-2	CASSFFGTANYGYTF
TRBV29-1	13	TRBJ2-5	CSGRASGQETQYF
TRBV7-9	14	TRBJ2-1	CASSLAGVYNEQFF
TRBV21-1	15	TRBJ2-7	CASSKVGQDPHEQYF
TRBV7-2	17	TRBJ2-1	CASSLAVSGGTYNEQFF
TRBV13	14	TRBJ1-2	CASSLSGSNYGYTF
TRBV2	19	TRBJ2-6	CASSAVGMGAVSGANVLTF
TRBV4-2	19	TRBJ2-3	CASSQRTSGMLFSTDTQYF
TRBV5-8	13	TRBJ2-3	CASSRARKDTQYF
TRBV5-1	14	TRBJ1-5	CASSFTGQGQPQHF